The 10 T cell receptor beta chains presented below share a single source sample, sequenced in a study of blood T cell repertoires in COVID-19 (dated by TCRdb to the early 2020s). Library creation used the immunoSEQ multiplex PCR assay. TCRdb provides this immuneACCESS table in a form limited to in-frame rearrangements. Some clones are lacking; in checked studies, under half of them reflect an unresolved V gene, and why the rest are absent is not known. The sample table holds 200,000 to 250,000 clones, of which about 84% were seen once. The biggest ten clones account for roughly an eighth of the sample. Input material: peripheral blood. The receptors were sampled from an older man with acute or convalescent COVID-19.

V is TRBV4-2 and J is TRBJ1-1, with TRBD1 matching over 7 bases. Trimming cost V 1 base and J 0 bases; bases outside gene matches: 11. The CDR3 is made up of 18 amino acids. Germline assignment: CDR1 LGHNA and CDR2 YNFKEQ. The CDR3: CASSQGSETGSVNTEAFF. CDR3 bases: TGTGCCAGCAGCCAAGGGTCCGAGACAGGGAGTGTGAACACTGAAGCTTTCTTT.

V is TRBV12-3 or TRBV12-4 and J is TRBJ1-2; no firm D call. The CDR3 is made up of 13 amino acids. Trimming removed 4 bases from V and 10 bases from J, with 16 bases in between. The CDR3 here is CASSSALRSSYTF. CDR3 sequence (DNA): TGTGCCAGCAGTTCCGCCCTTAGGAGCTCCTACACCTTC.

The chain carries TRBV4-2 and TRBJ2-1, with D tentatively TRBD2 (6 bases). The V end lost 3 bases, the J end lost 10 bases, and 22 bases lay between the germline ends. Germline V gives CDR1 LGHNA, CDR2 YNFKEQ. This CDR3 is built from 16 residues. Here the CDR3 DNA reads TGTGCCAGCAGCCAGAGGATAGCGGATCCCCTCCACGAGCAGTTCTTC. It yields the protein CASSQRIADPLHEQFF.

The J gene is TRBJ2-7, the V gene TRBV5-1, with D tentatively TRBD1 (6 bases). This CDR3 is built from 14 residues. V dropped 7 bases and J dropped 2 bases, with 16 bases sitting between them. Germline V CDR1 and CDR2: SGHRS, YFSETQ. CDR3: CASSAWQGTYEQYF. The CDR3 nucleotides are TGCGCCAGCTCGGCTTGGCAGGGGACCTACGAGCAGTACTTC.

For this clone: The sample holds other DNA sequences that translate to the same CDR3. CDR3 residues: CASSLQETQYF. The CDR3 nucleotides are TGTGCCAGCAGTCTTCAAGAGACCCAGTACTTC. This chain joins TRBV12-3 or TRBV12-4 and TRBJ2-5; D call uncertain. V was trimmed by 5 bases and J by 2 bases, leaving 3 bases between them. This CDR3 is built from 11 residues.

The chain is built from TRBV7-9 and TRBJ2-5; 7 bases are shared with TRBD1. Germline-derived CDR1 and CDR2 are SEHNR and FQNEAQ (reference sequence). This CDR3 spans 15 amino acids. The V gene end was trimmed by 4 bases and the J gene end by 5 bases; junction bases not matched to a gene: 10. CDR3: CASSSSDRFVETQYF. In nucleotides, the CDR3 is TGTGCCAGCAGCTCATCGGACAGGTTCGTCGAGACCCAGTACTTC.

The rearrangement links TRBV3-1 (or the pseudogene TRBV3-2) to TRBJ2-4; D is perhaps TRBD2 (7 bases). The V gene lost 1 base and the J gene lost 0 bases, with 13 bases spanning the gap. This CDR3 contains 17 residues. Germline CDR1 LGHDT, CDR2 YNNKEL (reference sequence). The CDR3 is CASSQGGGHLAKNIQYF. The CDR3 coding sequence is TGTGCCAGCAGCCAAGGGGGGGGGCACTTAGCCAAAAACATTCAGTACTTC.

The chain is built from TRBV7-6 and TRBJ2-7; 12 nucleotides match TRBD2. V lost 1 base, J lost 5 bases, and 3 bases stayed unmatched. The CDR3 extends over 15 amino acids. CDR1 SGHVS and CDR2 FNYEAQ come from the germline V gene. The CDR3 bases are TGTGCCAGCAGCTTAGGGACTAGCGGGACTGACGAGCAGTACTTC. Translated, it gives CASSLGTSGTDEQYF. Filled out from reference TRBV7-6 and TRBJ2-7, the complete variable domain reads GAGVSQSPRYKVTKRGQDVALRCDPISGHVSLYWYRQALGQGPEFLTYFNYEAQQDKSGLPNDRFSAERPEGSISTLTIQRTEQRDSAMYRCASSLGTSGTDEQYFGPGTRLTVT.

CDR3 sequence (DNA): TGCGCCAGCAGCCAAGATCCGGGACAGCTTGCTGGGGAGCTGTTTTTT. It is translated as CASSQDPGQLAGELFF. V usage is TRBV4-1 and J usage is TRBJ2-2; 7 bases line up with TRBD1. Per germline, CDR1 MGHRA and CDR2 YSYEKL. V shed 0 bases and J 8 bases; nucleotides not matched to a gene: 9. CDR3 length: 16 amino acids.

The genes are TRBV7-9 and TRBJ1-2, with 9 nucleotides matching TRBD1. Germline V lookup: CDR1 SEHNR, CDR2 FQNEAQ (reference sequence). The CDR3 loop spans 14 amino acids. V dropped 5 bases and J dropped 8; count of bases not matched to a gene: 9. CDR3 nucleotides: TGTGCCAGCAGCCCATCGGGACAGGGCGAGGGCTACACCTTC. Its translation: CASSPSGQGEGYTF.